The table lists the clone carrying this TCR beta chain with a few counts. The antigen is undetermined. A v3.0 immunoSEQ assay was performed at survey level. Sequencing used immunoSEQ multiplex PCR; TCRdb keeps in-frame clones, though not all of them. The sample consists of 20,000 to 25,000 clones, more than 70% of them appearing once. This specimen comes from a study of long-term antiretroviral therapy in people with HIV. Trimming removed 6 bases from V and 7 bases from J; junction bases left unmatched: 9. Per the germline V gene, CDR1 is KGHSH and CDR2 is LQKENI. The CDR3 is 15 amino acids. Study-level findings and limits: Clones that had undergone expansion before ART prevailed in the repertoire throughout all time points.

The chain couples TRBV18 to TRBJ1-6; 7 nucleotides match TRBD1. The receptor was isolated from a man aged 60-69 years with HIV. The specimen comprised unsorted PBMCs, sampled 0.6 years after starting antiretroviral therapy. The CDR3, as DNA: TGTGCCAGCTCTCTCGACAGGGCGGGCAATTCACCCCTCCACTTT. The encoded protein is CASSLDRAGNSPLHF.